This T cell receptor (beta chain) was sequenced for a study of T cells in Graves' hyperthyroidism and ophthalmopathy. Points on this clonotype: Its antigen remains unidentified.

An absence of ophthalmopathy progression within 18 months meant stable Graves' hyperthyroidism. Uncontrolled infection, other autoimmune disease, pregnancy or lactation excluded patients. Orbital computed tomography and thyroid ultrasound, together with serum TRAb and thyroxine and clinical symptoms, were used for diagnoses. The V gene lost 5 bases and the J gene lost 5 bases, with 21 bases spanning the gap. Germline CDR1 is DFQATT and CDR2 is SNEGSKA (reference sequence). The CDR3 is 16 amino acids. General observations from the study: The blood repertoire included most of the expanded thyroid clonotypes above 0.001.

Amplified regions were TCR beta CDR3 sequences from RNA transcripts. The TCR CDR3 first-round RT-PCR relied on the HTBI primer set. One entry per CDR3 protein results from TCRdb running MiXCR on the multiplex PCR reads. The table has under 700,000 distinct CDR3 sequences, 40% to 55% seen once. This clonotype was obtained from a woman between 18 and 29 years old with Graves' hyperthyroidism. The chain carries TRBV20-1 and TRBJ2-2; weak D call: TRBD1 (6 bases). Sequencing was performed on peripheral blood or thyroid tissue (not recorded which). The CDR3: CSASHGGHRKTGELFF. CDR3 nucleotides: TGCAGTGCTTCCCATGGGGGACACCGAAAGACCGGGGAGCTGTTTTTT.